The entry that follows covers one T cell receptor (beta chain) sequence. The germline V and J ends were trimmed by 8 bases and 5 bases, with 18 bases remaining between them. Germline V CDR1 and CDR2: SQVTM, ANQGSEA. The CDR3 sequence is 13 residues long. These data belong to a study of blood T cell repertoires in COVID-19. Measured with immunoSEQ multiplex PCR; TCRdb has only the in-frame clones, and not every one. The data contain nearly 350,000 clones, roughly 84% of them singletons. The source material was PBMCs or T cells enriched from blood (not recorded which). The chain has TRBV29-1 and TRBJ1-1, with D possibly TRBD1 on 6 matching bases. The receptor was derived from a woman between 25 and 40 years old who had recovered from COVID-19. The CDR3 reads CSTGPGVGTEAFF. The CDR3 DNA reads TGCAGCACAGGCCCAGGGGTAGGAACTGAAGCTTTCTTT.